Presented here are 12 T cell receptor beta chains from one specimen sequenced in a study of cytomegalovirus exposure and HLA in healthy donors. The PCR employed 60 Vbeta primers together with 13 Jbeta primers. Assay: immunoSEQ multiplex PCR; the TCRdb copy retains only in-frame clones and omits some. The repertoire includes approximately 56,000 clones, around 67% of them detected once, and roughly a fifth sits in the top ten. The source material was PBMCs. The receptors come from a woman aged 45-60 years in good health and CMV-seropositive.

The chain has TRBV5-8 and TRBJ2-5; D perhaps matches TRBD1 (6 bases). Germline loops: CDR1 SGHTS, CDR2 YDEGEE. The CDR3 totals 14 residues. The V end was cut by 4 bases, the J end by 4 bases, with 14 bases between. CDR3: CASSRGQLVETQYF. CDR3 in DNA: TGTGCCAGCAGCCGAGGACAGTTAGTAGAGACCCAGTACTTC.

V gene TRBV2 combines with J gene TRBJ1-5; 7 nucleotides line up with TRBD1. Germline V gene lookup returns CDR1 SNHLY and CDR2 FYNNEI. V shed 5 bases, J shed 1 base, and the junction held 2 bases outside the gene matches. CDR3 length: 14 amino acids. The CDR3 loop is CASSRQGSNQPQHF. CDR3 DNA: TGTGCCAGCAGTAGACAGGGCAGCAATCAGCCCCAGCATTTT.

This CDR3 is CASSQGTSGVYNEQFF. In DNA form, the CDR3 reads TGCGCCAGCAGCCAGGGGACTAGCGGAGTCTACAATGAGCAGTTCTTC. The chain combines TRBV4-3 with TRBJ2-1; 11 bases map to TRBD2. The CDR3 totals 16 residues. V shed 3 bases and J 3 bases; nucleotides not matched to a gene: 4. In germline, CDR1 is LGHNA, CDR2 YSLEER.

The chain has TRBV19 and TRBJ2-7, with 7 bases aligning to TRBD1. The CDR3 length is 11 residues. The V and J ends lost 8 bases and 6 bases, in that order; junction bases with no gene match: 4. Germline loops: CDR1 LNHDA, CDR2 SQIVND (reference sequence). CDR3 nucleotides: TGTGCCAGTGCCGACAGGGCCGAGCAGTACTTC. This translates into CASADRAEQYF.

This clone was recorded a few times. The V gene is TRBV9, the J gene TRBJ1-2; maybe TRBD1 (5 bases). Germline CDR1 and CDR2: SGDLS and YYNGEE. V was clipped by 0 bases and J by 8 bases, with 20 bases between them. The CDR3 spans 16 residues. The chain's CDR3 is CASSVGGEGAHRGYTF. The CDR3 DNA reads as TGTGCCAGCAGCGTAGGGGGGGAAGGCGCCCACCGGGGCTACACCTTC.

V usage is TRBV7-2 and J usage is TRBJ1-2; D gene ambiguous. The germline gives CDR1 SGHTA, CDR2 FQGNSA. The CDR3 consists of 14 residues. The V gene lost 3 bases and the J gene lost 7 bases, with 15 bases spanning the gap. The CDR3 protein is CASSLRQADFGYTF. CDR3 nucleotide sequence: TGTGCCAGCAGCTTGAGACAAGCCGATTTTGGCTACACCTTC.

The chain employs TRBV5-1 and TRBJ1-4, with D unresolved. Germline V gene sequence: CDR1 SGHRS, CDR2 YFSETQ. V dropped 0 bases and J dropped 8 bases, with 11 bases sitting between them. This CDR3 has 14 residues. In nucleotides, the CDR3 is TGCGCCAGCAGCTTGGACGGAGCCCTGGAAAAACTGTTTTTT. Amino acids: CASSLDGALEKLFF.

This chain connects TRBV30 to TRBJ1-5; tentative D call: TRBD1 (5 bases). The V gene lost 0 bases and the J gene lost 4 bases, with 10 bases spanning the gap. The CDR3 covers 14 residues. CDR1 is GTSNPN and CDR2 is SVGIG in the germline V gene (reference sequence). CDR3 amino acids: CAWSVGAKNQPQHF. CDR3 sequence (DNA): TGTGCCTGGAGTGTAGGGGCCAAGAATCAGCCCCAGCATTTT.

The CDR3 coding sequence is TGTGCCAGCAGCTTAGCCGGGACTAGGGGGATTAAAGAGACCCAGTACTTC. Its translation is CASSLAGTRGIKETQYF. The chain recombines TRBV7-9 with TRBJ2-5; TRBD2 agrees at 8 bases. This CDR3 is 17 amino acids long. Germline V gene sequence: CDR1 SEHNR, CDR2 FQNEAQ (reference sequence). Trimming cost V 0 bases and J 3 bases; bases outside gene matches: 9.

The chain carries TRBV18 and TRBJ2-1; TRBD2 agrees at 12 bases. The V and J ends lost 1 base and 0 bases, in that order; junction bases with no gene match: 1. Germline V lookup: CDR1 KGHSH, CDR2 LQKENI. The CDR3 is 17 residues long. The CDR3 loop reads CASSPRTSGASYNEQFF. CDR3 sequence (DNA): TGTGCCAGCTCACCACGGACTAGCGGGGCCTCCTACAATGAGCAGTTCTTC.

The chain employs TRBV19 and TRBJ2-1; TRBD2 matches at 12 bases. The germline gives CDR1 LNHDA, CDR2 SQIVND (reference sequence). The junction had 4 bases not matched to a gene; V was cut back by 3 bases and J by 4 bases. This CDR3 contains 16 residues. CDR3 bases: TGTGCCAGTAGTATGGGGCTAGCGGGAGGGTACAATGAGCAGTTCTTC. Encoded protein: CASSMGLAGGYNEQFF. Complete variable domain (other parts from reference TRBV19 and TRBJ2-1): DGGITQSPKYLFRKEGQNVTLSCEQNLNHDAMYWYRQDPGQGLRLIYYSQIVNDFQKGDIAEGYSVSREKKESFPLTVTSAQKNPTAFYLCASSMGLAGGYNEQFFGPGTRLTVL.

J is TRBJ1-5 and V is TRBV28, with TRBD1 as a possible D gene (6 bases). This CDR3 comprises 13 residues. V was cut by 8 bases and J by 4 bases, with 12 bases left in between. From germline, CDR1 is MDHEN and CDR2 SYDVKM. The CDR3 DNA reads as TGTGCCAGCGGGGGCCGACCGAATCAGCCCCAGCATTTT. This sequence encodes CASGGRPNQPQHF. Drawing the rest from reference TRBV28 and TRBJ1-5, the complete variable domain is DVKVTQSSRYLVKRTGEKVFLECVQDMDHENMFWYRQDPGLGLRLIYFSYDVKMKEKGDIPEGYSVSREKKERFSLILESASTNQTSMYLCASGGRPNQPQHFGDGTRLSIL.